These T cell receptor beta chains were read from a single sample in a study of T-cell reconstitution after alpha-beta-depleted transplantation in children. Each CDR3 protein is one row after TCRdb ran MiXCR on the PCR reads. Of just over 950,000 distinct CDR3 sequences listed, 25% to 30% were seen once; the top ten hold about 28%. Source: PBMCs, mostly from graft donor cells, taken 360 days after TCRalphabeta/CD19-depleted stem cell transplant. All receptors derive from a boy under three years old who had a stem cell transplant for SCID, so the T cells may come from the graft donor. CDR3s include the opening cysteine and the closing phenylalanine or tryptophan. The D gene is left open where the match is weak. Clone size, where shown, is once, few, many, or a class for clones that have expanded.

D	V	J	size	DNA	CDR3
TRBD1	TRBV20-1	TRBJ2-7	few	TGCAGTGCTAGAGACCCCAGACACAGGGGCGAGCAGTACTTC	CSARDPRHRGEQYF
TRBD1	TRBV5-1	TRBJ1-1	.	TGCGCCAGCAGCCTCGGACAGGGGGGGGGCACTGAAGCTTTCTTT	CASSLGQGGGTEAFF
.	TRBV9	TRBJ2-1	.	TGTGCCAGCAGCCCTACCGGGACTCCACGTGGGAATGAGCAGTTCTTC	CASSPTGTPRGNEQFF
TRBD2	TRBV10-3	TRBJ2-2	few	TGTGCCATCAGTGAGGGGAGCGGGGAGCACACCGGGGAGCTGTTTTTT	CAISEGSGEHTGELFF
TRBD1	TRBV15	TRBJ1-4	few	TGTGCCACCAGCAGAGCAGGGGGTGGTGAAAAACTGTTTTTT	CATSRAGGGEKLFF
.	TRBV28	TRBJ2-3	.	TGTGCCAGCAGTTCAGGGATTTTAGATACGCAGTATTTT	CASSSGILDTQYF
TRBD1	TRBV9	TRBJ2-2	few	TGTGCCAGCACCGCCCCGACAGGGCGGAACACCGGGGAGCTGTTTTTT	CASTAPTGRNTGELFF
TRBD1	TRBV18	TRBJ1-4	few	TGTGCCAGCTCGAATCGAGGGGGCACTAATGAAAAACTGTTTTTT	CASSNRGGTNEKLFF
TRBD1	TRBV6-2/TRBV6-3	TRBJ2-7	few	TGTGCCAGCAGTTACGCCCGGACAGGGTTTCGAGACGAGCAGTACTTC	CASSYARTGFRDEQYF
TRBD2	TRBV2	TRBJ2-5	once	TGTGCCAGCAGTGAAGCGGTTTTCGGGGAGGGAGAGACCCAGTACTTC	CASSEAVFGEGETQYF
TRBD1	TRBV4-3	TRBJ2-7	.	TGCGCCAGCAGCCGCGGAGACAGGGCGTCTCCCTACGAGCAGTACTTC	CASSRGDRASPYEQYF
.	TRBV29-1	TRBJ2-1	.	TGCAGCGTTGAAAGGAAGCGGGATGAGCAGTTCTTC	CSVERKRDEQFF
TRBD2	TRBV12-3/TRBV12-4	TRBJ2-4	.	TGTGCCAGCAGTTTATCGGGGGGACCCAAAAACATTCAGTACTTC	CASSLSGGPKNIQYF
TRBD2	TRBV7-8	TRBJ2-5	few	TGTGCCAGCAGCTTAGTTGTTCTAGCGGGGGTCCAGTACTTC	CASSLVVLAGVQYF
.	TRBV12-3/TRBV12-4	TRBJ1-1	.	TGTGCCAGCAGTTTAAATCCGGTCCTGAACACTGAAGCTTTCTTT	CASSLNPVLNTEAFF
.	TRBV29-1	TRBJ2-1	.	TGCAGCGTTTCCCGCATTAAATCATTCGGGTTCTTC	CSVSRIKSFGFF
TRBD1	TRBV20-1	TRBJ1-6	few	TGCAGTGCTAGAGTGTTGGGACAGGGGAACTCACCCCTCCACTTT	CSARVLGQGNSPLHF
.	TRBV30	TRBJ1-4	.	TGTGCCGGCCGGGGAAATGAAAAACTGTTTTTT	CAGRGNEKLFF
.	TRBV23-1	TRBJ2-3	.	TGCGCCAGCAGTCAACATAATCTATCCTTAGTGAACAATGAGTATTTT	CASSQHNLSLVNNEYF
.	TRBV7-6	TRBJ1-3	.	TGTGCCAGCAGCTTACGGGGGGCAATTGGAAACACCATATATTTT	CASSLRGAIGNTIYF
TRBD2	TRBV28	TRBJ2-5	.	TGTGCCAGCAGTTTAATTCCAGCGGGGGAGACCCAGTACTTC	CASSLIPAGETQYF
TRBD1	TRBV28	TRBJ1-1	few	TGTGCCAGCAGTCCCCGGGACAGGGGGCGTTTGGACACTGAAGCTTTCTTT	CASSPRDRGRLDTEAFF
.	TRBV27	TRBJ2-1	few	TGTGCCAGCAGTTTTTCCGGGCAGACCTACAATGAGCAGTTCTTC	CASSFSGQTYNEQFF
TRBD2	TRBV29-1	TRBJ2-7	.	TGCAGCGTTGTATCCCACGAGGGACTAGCCCTCCCCTACGAGCAGTACTTC	CSVVSHEGLALPYEQYF
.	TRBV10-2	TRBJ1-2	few	TGCGCCAGCACCTCCTTACATAGTAACTATGGCTACACCTTC	CASTSLHSNYGYTF
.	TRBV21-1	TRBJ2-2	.	TGTGCCAGCATCTCGACAGGGGACACCGGGGAGCTGTTTTTT	CASISTGDTGELFF
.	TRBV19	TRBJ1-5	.	TGTGCCAGTAGTCAGACCGAGGCGGCGACAGGGCCCCAGCATTTT	CASSQTEAATGPQHF
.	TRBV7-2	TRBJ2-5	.	TGTGCCAGCAGCTTAGTTTGGACCCAGTACTTC	CASSLVWTQYF
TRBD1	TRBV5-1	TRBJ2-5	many	TGCGCCAGCAGCTTAACAGGGGGATACGAGACCCAGTACTTC	CASSLTGGYETQYF
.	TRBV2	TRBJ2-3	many	TGTGCCAGCAGTGGGCTAGGGGCCCCAACAGATACGCAGTATTTT	CASSGLGAPTDTQYF
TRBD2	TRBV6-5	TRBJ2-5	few	TGTGCCAGCAGTTACCTCGGACTAGAGGCGGGACAAGAGACCCAGTACTTC	CASSYLGLEAGQETQYF
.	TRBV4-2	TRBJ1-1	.	TGTGCCAGCACCCGAGGGGGGGCCGGGACTGAAGCTTTCTTT	CASTRGGAGTEAFF
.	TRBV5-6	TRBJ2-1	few	TGTGCCAGCAGCTGGGGATACCTCTACAATGAGCAGTTCTTC	CASSWGYLYNEQFF
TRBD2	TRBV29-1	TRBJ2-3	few	TGCAGCGCACCTAGCGGATACACAGATACGCAGTATTTT	CSAPSGYTDTQYF
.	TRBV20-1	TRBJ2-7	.	TGCAGTGCTAGTGCATTAGGACAGACCTACGAGCAGTACTTC	CSASALGQTYEQYF